The clone carrying this T cell receptor (beta chain) was counted at least ten times. The data belong to a study of prognosis after radiotherapy for stage I lung cancer. V was trimmed by 3 bases and J by 5 bases, leaving 10 bases between them. CDR1 and CDR2 (germline): SQVTM, ANQGSEA. There are 12 residues in the CDR3. TCR beta CDR3 was amplified from genomic DNA by two-round multiplex PCR. It was primers specific to each TRBV and TRBJ gene that first-round PCR used. TCRdb redid the calling of the multiplex PCR reads with MiXCR, one entry per CDR3 protein. The sample holds around 13,000 distinct CDR3 sequences, 40% to 55% seen once.

The specimen comprised PBMCs, sampled before or after stereotactic body radiation therapy (not recorded which). The TCR was taken from a donor over 45 with non-small cell lung cancer. The genes are TRBV29-1 and TRBJ2-5, with D unclear. The CDR3 DNA reads TGCAGCGTTGATGGTGGTCGGGAGACCCAGTACTTC. It encodes CSVDGGRETQYF.